This TCR beta chain originates from a study of tumor-infiltrating lymphocytes in primary liver carcinoma. Taking about 19-32 mg of unsorted bulk tissue, the authors co-extracted RNA and DNA. Histology found more than 75% viable tumor cells per sample. The CDR3 consists of 12 residues. The V gene's germline CDR1 is LGHNT and CDR2 FRNRAP. In regard to this clonotype: A much larger clone differs from this one at a single base, so this may be a read error.

Making TCR beta cDNA involved around 520 ng total RNA and a constant-region primer. Slightly modified ARM-PCR served as the procedure for the TCR beta libraries. These libraries came from three rounds of nested multiplex PCR. For 10 cycles apiece, the opening two PCR rounds ran with TRBV1-TRBV30 forward primers and a C-beta reverse primer. TCRdb analysed the multiplex PCR reads with MiXCR anew, one entry per CDR3 protein. The table records about 35,000 distinct CDR3 sequences, roughly 74% of them present only once. Sequencing was done on a sample of liver tumor tissue from sampling region 4. Subset given: tumor region T4, right-lateral pole. The chain carries TRBV12-5 and TRBJ1-5; D not resolved. This sequence originates from a man between 35 and 55 years old with primary liver carcinoma and hepatitis B virus infection. The CDR3 bases are TGTACTAGTCTAAGGAGGGATCGGCCCCAGCATTTT. This encodes CTSLRRDRPQHF.